These 29 T cell receptor beta chains came from one sample sequenced in a study of blood T cell repertoires in COVID-19. Assay: immunoSEQ multiplex PCR; the TCRdb copy retains only in-frame clones and omits some. The table includes over 45,000 clones, about 81% detected once. The sequencing sample was made of peripheral blood. These receptor sequences come from a man between 65 and 85 years old with active COVID-19.

The V gene is TRBV4-1, the J gene TRBJ2-7; 7 bases line up with TRBD1. CDR1 is MGHRA and CDR2 is YSYEKL in the germline V gene. V dropped 3 bases and J dropped 3; count of bases not matched to a gene: 2. The CDR3 runs to 13 residues. This CDR3 is CASSQGTVYEQYF. The CDR3 DNA is TGCGCCAGCAGCCAGGGGACAGTCTACGAGCAGTACTTC.

This clone appeared once. The rearrangement uses TRBV3-1 (or the pseudogene TRBV3-2) and TRBJ2-7; 11 bases fit TRBD1. The CDR3 is 16 residues long. V shed 5 bases, J shed 5 bases, and the junction held 11 bases outside the gene matches. Germline loops: CDR1 LGHDT, CDR2 YNNKEL (reference sequence). CDR3 DNA sequence: TGTGCCAGCAGCAAAAGGACAGGGGGCATTCCCCACGAGCAGTACTTC. Amino acids: CASSKRTGGIPHEQYF.

The V and J genes are TRBV6-5 and TRBJ2-2; the match to TRBD2 covers 8 bases. The V gene's germline CDR1 is MNHEY and CDR2 SVGAGI. With V trimmed by 4 bases and J by 7 bases, 8 bases remained unmatched. The CDR3 contains 15 residues. CDR3 sequence: CASSSSGGKGGELFF. DNA of the CDR3: TGTGCCAGCAGTTCCAGCGGGGGTAAGGGCGGGGAGCTGTTTTTT.

The chain uses TRBV11-3 and TRBJ2-1, with D unclear. Trimming removed 5 bases at V and 3 bases at J, with 11 bases between. The CDR3 runs 14 residues. Per germline, CDR1 SGHNT and CDR2 YENEEA. The CDR3, as DNA: TGTGCCAGCAGCATAGGAACTTACTACAATGAGCAGTTCTTC. Protein sequence: CASSIGTYYNEQFF.

CDR3: CASSSSPGFLKRNTIYF. DNA for the CDR3: TGTGCCAGCAGCTCCTCACCGGGTTTCCTAAAGAGAAACACCATATATTTT. The chain links TRBV7-3 to TRBJ1-3; no clear D gene. The CDR3 totals 17 residues. CDR1 is SGHTA, CDR2 FQGTGA, per germline. V was trimmed by 4 bases and J by 5 bases, leaving 21 bases between them.

The chain is built from TRBV9 and TRBJ2-3; weak D call: TRBD2 (7 bases). The CDR3 covers 16 residues. V lost 4 bases, J lost 3 bases, and 18 bases lay in between. Germline CDR1 reads SGDLS; CDR2 reads YYNGEE. DNA of the CDR3: TGTGCCAGCAGCCCCTCAAGGGGGGAGGGAACAGATACGCAGTATTTT. Translation: CASSPSRGEGTDTQYF.

The chain combines TRBV7-8 with TRBJ2-5; weak D call: TRBD2 (6 bases). From germline, CDR1 is SGHVS and CDR2 FQNEAQ. Trimming took 2 bases from V and 3 from J, leaving 7 bases between them. The CDR3 is 13 amino acids. The CDR3 sequence: CASSLLAEETQYF. CDR3 DNA sequence: TGTGCCAGCAGCTTATTAGCGGAAGAGACCCAGTACTTC.

The CDR3 region has the DNA TGTGCCAGCAGCTCCGGGACAGGGGGCAGGAATGAGCAGTTCTTC. Protein sequence: CASSSGTGGRNEQFF. This chain uses TRBV7-2 with TRBJ2-1, with 12 nucleotides matching TRBD1. Trimming took 4 bases from V and 7 from J; bases not matched to a gene: 5. Germline values: CDR1 SGHTA, CDR2 FQGNSA. CDR3 length equals 15 residues.

This chain links TRBV4-2 with TRBJ2-1, with 9 bases fitting TRBD2. This CDR3 has 15 residues. After removal of 1 base from V and 6 bases from J, the junction contained 4 bases not matched to a gene. Germline CDR1 is LGHNA and CDR2 is YNFKEQ. The CDR3: CASSQVSSGINEQFF. CDR3 in DNA: TGTGCCAGCAGCCAAGTTTCTAGCGGGATCAATGAGCAGTTCTTC.

The chain joins TRBV18 to TRBJ2-7, with 9 positions matching TRBD1. In germline, CDR1 is KGHSH, CDR2 LQKENI. V lost 3 bases, J lost 6 bases, and 12 bases stayed unmatched. The CDR3 is 16 amino acids. CDR3 in DNA: TGTGCCAGCTCACCGGTCTGGACAGGGGATTCGCTCGAGCAGTACTTC. It yields the protein CASSPVWTGDSLEQYF.

The chain couples TRBV2 to TRBJ2-5; 8 nucleotides align to TRBD2. CDR1 and CDR2 from the germline V gene are SNHLY and FYNNEI. The CDR3 spans 15 residues. V lost 4 bases, J lost 1 base, and 5 bases stayed unmatched. The CDR3 protein is CASSGASGRQETQYF. The DNA of the CDR3 is TGTGCCAGCAGTGGGGCTAGCGGGCGCCAAGAGACCCAGTACTTC.

This chain connects TRBV7-9 to TRBJ1-1; D might be TRBD1 (5 bases). V lost 5 bases to trimming and J lost 3 bases, with 13 bases between them. This CDR3 has 14 residues. Germline-derived CDR1 and CDR2 are SEHNR and FQNEAQ (reference sequence). CDR3 in amino acids: CASSVVGTDTEAFF. The CDR3 coding sequence is TGTGCCAGCAGCGTCGTAGGGACTGACACTGAAGCTTTCTTT.

The chain combines TRBV7-8 with TRBJ2-5; 12 bases line up with TRBD2. The CDR3 contains 16 residues. V shed 5 bases and J 5 bases; nucleotides not matched to a gene: 9. Germline V gives CDR1 SGHVS, CDR2 FQNEAQ. The CDR3 region is CASSLRLAGEWETQYF. DNA of the CDR3: TGTGCCAGCAGCCTGCGACTAGCGGGAGAATGGGAGACCCAGTACTTC. The variable domain in full, completed from reference TRBV7-8 and TRBJ2-5, reads GAGVSQSPRYKVAKRGQDVALRCDPISGHVSLFWYQQALGQGPEFLTYFQNEAQLDKSGLPSDRFFAERPEGSVSTLKIQRTQQEDSAVYLCASSLRLAGEWETQYFGPGTRLLVL.

The V call is TRBV30, the J call TRBJ2-5, with 7 bases matching TRBD1. Losses at the gene ends were 2 bases for V and 7 bases for J; bases not matched to a gene: 7. The CDR3 is made up of 13 amino acids. Germline V gene sequence: CDR1 GTSNPN, CDR2 SVGIG (reference sequence). The CDR3 DNA follows: TGTGCCTGGAGTACGACAGGGTTTGGGACCCAGTACTTC. It specifies CAWSTTGFGTQYF.

The J gene is TRBJ1-1, the V gene TRBV6-5; 8 bases map to TRBD1. The CDR3 has 13 amino acids. V was pared by 7 bases and J by 11 bases, with 12 bases of the junction left unmatched. The germline V gene encodes CDR1 MNHEY and CDR2 SVGAGI. The CDR3 bases are TGTGCCAGCACCAACAGGGGGGGCCAGACGGCTTTCTTT. Translating it yields CASTNRGGQTAFF.

This sequence joins TRBV4-1 and TRBJ2-4; 9 bases fit TRBD2. Trimming at V came to 4 bases and at J to 1 base, leaving 14 bases not matched to a gene. CDR1 and CDR2 from the germline V gene are MGHRA and YSYEKL. CDR3 length: 19 amino acids. The CDR3 protein is CASSPGLAGAGRAKNIQYF. The CDR3 region has the DNA TGCGCCAGCAGCCCTGGATTAGCGGGAGCAGGGAGGGCCAAAAACATTCAGTACTTC.

The rearrangement links TRBV9 to TRBJ2-3, with D perhaps TRBD2 (5 bases). With 0 bases removed from V and 8 bases from J, the gap between germline ends came to 13 bases. The length of the CDR3 is 14 residues. Germline values: CDR1 SGDLS, CDR2 YYNGEE. The CDR3 region has the DNA TGTGCCAGCAGCGTAGCATCCCTCGCGGGTACGCAGTATTTT. Its protein product is CASSVASLAGTQYF.

The chain uses TRBV28 and TRBJ2-6; maybe TRBD1 (5 bases). V lost 5 bases to trimming and J lost 2 bases, with 10 bases between them. CDR1 and CDR2 from the germline V gene are MDHEN and SYDVKM. The CDR3 extends over 15 amino acids. The CDR3: CASSLQGAGANVLTF. The CDR3 DNA is TGTGCCAGCAGTCTCCAGGGCGCTGGGGCCAACGTCCTGACTTTC.

The chain uses TRBV5-1 and TRBJ2-5, with D possibly being TRBD1 (6 bases). The V end was cut by 4 bases, the J end by 4 bases, with 14 bases between. The CDR3 runs 14 residues. Germline assignment: CDR1 SGHRS and CDR2 YFSETQ. In nucleotides, the CDR3 is TGCGCCAGCAGCCGGACCCAGGGGATAGAGACCCAGTACTTC. Residues: CASSRTQGIETQYF.

The J gene is TRBJ2-1, the V gene TRBV2; 8 bases agree with TRBD2. CDR1 is SNHLY, CDR2 FYNNEI, per germline. CDR3 size: 15 residues. The V segment lost 4 bases and the J segment 5 bases; nucleotides outside the gene matches: 7. In DNA, the CDR3 is TGTGCCAGCAGTGGAGCGGGAGCCCAAAACAATGAGCAGTTCTTC. It translates to CASSGAGAQNNEQFF.

The J gene is TRBJ2-3, the V gene TRBV27; possible D gene TRBD2, 6 bases. Germline loops: CDR1 MNHEY, CDR2 SMNVEV (reference sequence). CDR3 length: 16 residues. Trimming shortened V by 2 bases and J by 1 base, and 13 bases separated the two germline ends. CDR3: CASSLGGRGGTDTQYF. CDR3 DNA: TGTGCCAGCAGTTTAGGTGGGCGGGGTGGCACAGATACGCAGTATTTT.

The rearrangement joins TRBV28 to TRBJ1-5, with 8 bases matching TRBD1. The CDR3 runs 15 residues. V shed 5 bases, J shed 0 bases, and the junction held 3 bases outside the gene matches. Germline loops: CDR1 MDHEN, CDR2 SYDVKM. This CDR3 is CASSRTGLSNQPQHF. The CDR3, as DNA: TGTGCCAGCAGTCGGACAGGGCTTAGCAATCAGCCCCAGCATTTT.

The V and J genes are TRBV15 and TRBJ2-5, with TRBD2 identical over 11 bases. The trim removed 5 bases at V and 2 bases at J, leaving 10 bases unmatched. The CDR3 is 17 residues long. Germline loops: CDR1 LNHNV, CDR2 YYDKDF (reference sequence). The CDR3 DNA sequence: TGTGCCACCAGCGGCGAAGGGGTAGCGGGAGGGCAAGAGACCCAGTACTTC. This encodes CATSGEGVAGGQETQYF.

The chain links TRBV21-1 to TRBJ1-4; the table names TRBD1, a call not compared with the DNA. TRBV21-1 counts as a pseudogene. The CDR3 runs to 17 residues. The CDR3 bases are TGTGCCAGCGGCCACCCGACAGTAGAGCGTATTAATGAAAAACTGTTTTTT. It codes for CASGHPTVERINEKLFF.

This clone qualifies as medium-sized. This chain uses TRBV6-1 with TRBJ1-1, with D possibly TRBD1 on 6 matching bases. The CDR3 runs to 14 residues. V was trimmed by 2 bases and J by 11 bases, leaving 18 bases between them. CDR1 and CDR2 from the germline V gene are MNHNS and SASEGT. The CDR3 DNA sequence: TGTGCCAGCAGTGAAAGTGAAGGCAGGGGATTGGCTTTCTTT. Translating gives CASSESEGRGLAFF.

The J gene is TRBJ2-7, the V gene TRBV4-1; tentative D call: TRBD2 (5 bases). The CDR3 covers 15 residues. V lost 0 bases and J lost 4, with 13 bases in between. Germline V gives CDR1 MGHRA, CDR2 YSYEKL. The CDR3 region is CASSQERGQFYEQYF. The CDR3 coding sequence is TGCGCCAGCAGCCAAGAACGCGGGCAATTTTACGAGCAGTACTTC.

The chain is built from TRBV18 and TRBJ2-1; 8 nucleotides match TRBD2. The germline V gene encodes CDR1 KGHSH and CDR2 LQKENI. There are 14 residues in the CDR3. Unmatched junction bases numbered 6, after V lost 4 bases and J lost 7 bases. CDR3 nucleotide sequence: TGTGCCAGCTCACTGGATAGCGGGATAAATGAGCAGTTCTTC. Its protein product is CASSLDSGINEQFF.

The rearrangement links TRBV29-1 to TRBJ1-4; no definite D call. The V end lost 5 bases, the J end lost 5 bases, and 6 bases lay between the germline ends. Germline-derived CDR1 and CDR2 are SQVTM and ANQGSEA. The CDR3 is 11 amino acids. CDR3 DNA: TGCAGCGTTCTCGGGAATGAAAAACTGTTTTTT. Translating it yields CSVLGNEKLFF.

This sequence joins TRBV19 and TRBJ2-7; TRBD1 matches 7 bases. Germline CDR1 and CDR2: LNHDA and SQIVND (reference sequence). V lost 4 bases to trimming and J lost 2 bases; unmatched junction nucleotides: 8. The CDR3 extends over 15 amino acids. The CDR3 loop reads CASSRTGTDTYEQYF. CDR3 nucleotide sequence: TGTGCCAGTAGTAGAACCGGGACAGATACCTACGAGCAGTACTTC.